This is a list of T cell receptor beta chains from one sample in a study of blood T cell repertoires in COVID-19. Data came from immunoSEQ multiplex PCR; TCRdb stores just in-frame clones and leaves some out. The sample lists 150,000 to 200,000 clones, about 93% occurring once. The sample was peripheral blood. The receptors here all came from a woman aged 45-65 years with acute or convalescent COVID-19. CDR3s include the opening cysteine and the closing phenylalanine or tryptophan. A D gene is named only where the DNA matches it firmly. For some rows the clone size is stated as once, few or many, or as a class when expanded; others skip it.

>.|.|TRBV13|TRBJ1-1
TGTGCCAGCAGTGTACAGGGTTACACTGAAGCTTTCTTT
CASSVQGYTEAFF
>.|TRBD1|TRBV10-3|TRBJ1-1
TGTGCCATCAGTGAGCCCCCCGGGACAGGGAGGGGGAGGGCTGAAGCTTTCTTT
CAISEPPGTGRGRAEAFF
>.|.|TRBV7-2|TRBJ2-3
TGTGCCAGCAGCTTAGCCAGGGGCACAGATACGCAGTATTTT
CASSLARGTDTQYF
>.|.|TRBV7-9|TRBJ2-2
TGTGCCAGCAGCTTACCTTTAGACACCGGGGAGCTGTTTTTT
CASSLPLDTGELFF
>.|.|TRBV2|TRBJ2-2
TGTGCCAGCATCGGAGGGGCCGTCACCGGGGAGCTGTTTTTT
CASIGGAVTGELFF
>.|.|TRBV5-1|TRBJ2-1
TGCGCCAGCAGCTTGGTGGCAGAATCCTACAATGAGCAGTTCTTC
CASSLVAESYNEQFF
>.|.|TRBV7-2|TRBJ2-5
TGTGCCAGCAGCTTGGGGGGAGGAGAGACCCAGTACTTC
CASSLGGGETQYF
>.|.|TRBV3-1/TRBV3-2|TRBJ2-5
TGTGCCAGCAGCCAAGACTGGACAGAAGGAGAGACCCAGTACTTC
CASSQDWTEGETQYF
>.|TRBD2|TRBV27|TRBJ2-1
TGTGCCAGCAGTTTGGGCGGGAGCTCCTACAATGAGCAGTTCTTC
CASSLGGSSYNEQFF
>.|.|TRBV28|TRBJ1-4
TGTGCCACCCATCGACAAGTTAATGAAAAACTGTTTTTT
CATHRQVNEKLFF
>.|.|TRBV6-9|TRBJ2-2
TGTGCCAGCACGCCAGCGGTCGGGGAGCTGTTTTTT
CASTPAVGELFF
>.|TRBD2|TRBV7-3|TRBJ2-7
TGTGCCAGCAGCCCCTCCGGGACTAGCGGGGGGAAAGTCTACGAGCAGTACTTC
CASSPSGTSGGKVYEQYF
>.|.|TRBV27|TRBJ2-3
TGTGCCAGCAGTCTCTACCTGAAAGATACGCAGTATTTT
CASSLYLKDTQYF
>.|TRBD1|TRBV5-1|TRBJ2-2
TGCGCCAGCAGCTTGGACGGGACAGCCACCGGGGAGCTGTTTTTT
CASSLDGTATGELFF
>.|TRBD1|TRBV29-1|TRBJ2-2
TGCAGCGCAATACAGGGGGCCGGGGAGCTGTTTTTT
CSAIQGAGELFF
>.|TRBD1|TRBV9|TRBJ1-5
TGTGCCAGCAGCCCGGGACAGGGTTCAAATCAGCCCCAGCATTTT
CASSPGQGSNQPQHF
>once|TRBD1|TRBV29-1|TRBJ2-7
TGCAGCGTTGCAGGACAGGGGTTCTACGAGCAGTACTTC
CSVAGQGFYEQYF
>.|TRBD2|TRBV19|TRBJ2-1
TGTGCCACCGGACTAGCGGGATCGAATGAGCAGTTCTTC
CATGLAGSNEQFF
>.|TRBD1|TRBV3-1/TRBV3-2|TRBJ1-1
TGTGCCAGCAGCCAAGATCGGCCAGGGGGCAACACTGAAGCTTTCTTT
CASSQDRPGGNTEAFF
>.|.|TRBV2|TRBJ2-7
TGTGCCAGCAGAGGAGCCTACGAGCAGTACTTC
CASRGAYEQYF
>.|TRBD2|TRBV14|TRBJ2-2
TGTGCCAGCAGCTCTACTAGCGGGAGGATAGCCGGGGAGCTGTTTTTT
CASSSTSGRIAGELFF
>.|TRBD1|TRBV2|TRBJ1-6
TGTGCCAGCAGTGATCAAGCAGGGGGCAATTCACCCCTCCACTTT
CASSDQAGGNSPLHF
>.|.|TRBV6-4|TRBJ1-6
TGTGCCAGCAGTTCCCCTGGCGGGACCCTCCACTTT
CASSSPGGTLHF
>.|.|TRBV7-2|TRBJ1-6
TGTGCCAGCAGCTTAGCGTTGGAGAATTCACCCCTCCACTTT
CASSLALENSPLHF
>.|TRBD1|TRBV28|TRBJ1-3
TGTGCCAGCAGTTTAAAAGGCCGGGACAGGGGGTATTTT
CASSLKGRDRGYF
>.|TRBD2|TRBV3-1/TRBV3-2|TRBJ2-7
TGTGCCAGCAGCCCCGTGGGGGGGTACGAGCAGTACTTC
CASSPVGGYEQYF
>.|.|TRBV6-1|TRBJ1-2
TGTGCCAGCAGTGAAGTTTCAGGGCGGTTTTTGCATGGCTACACCTTC
CASSEVSGRFLHGYTF
>.|TRBD1|TRBV6-5|TRBJ2-7
TGTGCCAGCAAAGCGGACAGGACCTACGAGCAGTACTTC
CASKADRTYEQYF
>.|.|TRBV27|TRBJ1-1
TGTGCCAGCAAAAGGGAGGGGGTGAACACTGAAGCTTTCTTT
CASKREGVNTEAFF
>once|TRBD1|TRBV19|TRBJ1-1
TGTGCCAGTACCCAGGGACAGTATAACACTGAAGCTTTCTTT
CASTQGQYNTEAFF
>once|TRBD1|TRBV19|TRBJ2-7
TGTGCCAGTAGTATGGGACAGTACTACGAGCAGTACTTC
CASSMGQYYEQYF
>.|.|TRBV11-3|TRBJ2-3
TGTGCCAGCAGCCGACTACACACAGATACGCAGTATTTT
CASSRLHTDTQYF
>.|.|TRBV6-5|TRBJ2-1
TGTGCCAGCAGTTATATTGGACTACGCTACAATGAGCAGTTCTTC
CASSYIGLRYNEQFF
>.|TRBD1|TRBV5-6|TRBJ1-1
TGTGCCAGCAGCCGGGGACAGGAGACCATTGAAGCTTTCTTT
CASSRGQETIEAFF
>.|.|TRBV10-3|TRBJ1-4
TGTGCCACAACGGGACATGTAGGTGAAAAACTGTTTTTT
CATTGHVGEKLFF